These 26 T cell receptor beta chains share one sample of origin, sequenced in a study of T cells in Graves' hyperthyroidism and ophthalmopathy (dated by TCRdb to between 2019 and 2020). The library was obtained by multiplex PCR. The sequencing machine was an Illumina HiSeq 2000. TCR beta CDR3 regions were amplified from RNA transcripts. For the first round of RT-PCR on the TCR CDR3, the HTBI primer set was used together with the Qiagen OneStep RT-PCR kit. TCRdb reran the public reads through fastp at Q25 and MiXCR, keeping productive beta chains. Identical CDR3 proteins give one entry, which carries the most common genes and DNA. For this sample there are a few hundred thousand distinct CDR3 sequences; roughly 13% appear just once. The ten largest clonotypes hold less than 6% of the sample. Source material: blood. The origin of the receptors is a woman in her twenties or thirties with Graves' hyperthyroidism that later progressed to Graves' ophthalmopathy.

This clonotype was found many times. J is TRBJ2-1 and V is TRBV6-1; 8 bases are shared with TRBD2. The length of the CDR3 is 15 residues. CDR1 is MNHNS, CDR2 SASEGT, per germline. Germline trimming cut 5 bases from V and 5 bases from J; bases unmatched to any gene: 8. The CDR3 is CASSSMSGRNNEQFF. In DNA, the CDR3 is TGTGCCAGCAGTTCAATGAGCGGGAGAAACAATGAGCAGTTCTTC.

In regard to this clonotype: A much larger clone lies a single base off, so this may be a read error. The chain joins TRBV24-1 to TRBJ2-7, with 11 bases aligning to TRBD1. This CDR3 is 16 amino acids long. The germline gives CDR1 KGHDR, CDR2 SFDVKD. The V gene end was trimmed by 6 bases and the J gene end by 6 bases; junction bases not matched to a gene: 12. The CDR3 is CATSPGTGGRWCEQYF. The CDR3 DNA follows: TGTGCCACCAGTCCCGGGACAGGGGGTCGATGGTGCGAGCAGTACTTC.

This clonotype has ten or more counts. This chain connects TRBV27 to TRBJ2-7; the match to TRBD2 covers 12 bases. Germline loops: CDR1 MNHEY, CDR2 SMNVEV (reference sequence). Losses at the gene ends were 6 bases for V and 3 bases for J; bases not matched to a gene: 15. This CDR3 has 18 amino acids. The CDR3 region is CASSLGETSGSFDYEQYF. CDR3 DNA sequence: TGTGCCAGCAGCCTTGGCGAGACTAGCGGGAGTTTTGACTACGAGCAGTACTTC.

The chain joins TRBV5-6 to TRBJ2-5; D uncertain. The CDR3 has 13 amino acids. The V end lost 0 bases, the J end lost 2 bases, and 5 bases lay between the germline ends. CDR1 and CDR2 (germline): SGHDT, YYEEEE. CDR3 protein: CASSLGWQETQYF. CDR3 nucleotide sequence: TGTGCCAGCAGCTTGGGCTGGCAAGAGACCCAGTACTTC.

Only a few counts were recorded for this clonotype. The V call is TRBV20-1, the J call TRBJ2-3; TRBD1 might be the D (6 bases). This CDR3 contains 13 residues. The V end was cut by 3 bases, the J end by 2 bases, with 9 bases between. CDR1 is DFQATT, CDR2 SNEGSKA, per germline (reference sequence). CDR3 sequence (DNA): TGCAGTGCTAGGGGGGCCACCACAGATACGCAGTATTTT. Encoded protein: CSARGATTDTQYF.

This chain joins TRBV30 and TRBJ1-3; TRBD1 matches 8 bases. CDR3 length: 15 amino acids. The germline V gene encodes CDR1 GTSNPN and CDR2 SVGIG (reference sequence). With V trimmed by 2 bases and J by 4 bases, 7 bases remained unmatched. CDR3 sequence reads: CAWSRATGGGNTIYF. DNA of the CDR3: TGTGCCTGGAGTCGGGCCACAGGGGGAGGAAACACCATATATTTT.

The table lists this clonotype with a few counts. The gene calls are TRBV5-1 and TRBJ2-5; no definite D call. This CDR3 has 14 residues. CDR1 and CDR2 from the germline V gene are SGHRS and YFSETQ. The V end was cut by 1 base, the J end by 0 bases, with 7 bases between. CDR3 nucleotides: TGCGCCAGCAGCTTGTCAGTTAACCAAGAGACCCAGTACTTC. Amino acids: CASSLSVNQETQYF.

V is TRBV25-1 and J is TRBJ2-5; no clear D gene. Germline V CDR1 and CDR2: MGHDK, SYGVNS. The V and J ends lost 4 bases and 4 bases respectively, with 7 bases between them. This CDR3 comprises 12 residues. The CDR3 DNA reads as TGTGCCAGCAGTGTGATAGGAGAGACCCAGTACTTC. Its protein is CASSVIGETQYF.

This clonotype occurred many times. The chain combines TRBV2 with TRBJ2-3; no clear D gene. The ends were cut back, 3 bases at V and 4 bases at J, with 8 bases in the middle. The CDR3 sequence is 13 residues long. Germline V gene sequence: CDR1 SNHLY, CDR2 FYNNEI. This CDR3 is CASSDWQSDTQYF. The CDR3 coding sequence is TGTGCCAGCAGTGATTGGCAGTCAGATACGCAGTATTTT.

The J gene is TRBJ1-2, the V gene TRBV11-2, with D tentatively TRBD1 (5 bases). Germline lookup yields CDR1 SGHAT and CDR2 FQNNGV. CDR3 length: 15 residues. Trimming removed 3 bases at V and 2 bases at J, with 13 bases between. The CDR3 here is CASSLGTRVNYGYTF. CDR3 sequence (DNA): TGTGCCAGCAGCTTGGGAACCAGGGTCAACTATGGCTACACCTTC.

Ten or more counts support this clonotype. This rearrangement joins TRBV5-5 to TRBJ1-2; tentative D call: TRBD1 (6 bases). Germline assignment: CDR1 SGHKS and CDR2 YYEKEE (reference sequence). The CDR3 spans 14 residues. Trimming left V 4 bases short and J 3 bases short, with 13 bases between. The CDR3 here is CASSQGTLDYGYTF. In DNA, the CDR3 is TGTGCCAGCAGCCAGGGGACCCTCGACTATGGCTACACCTTC. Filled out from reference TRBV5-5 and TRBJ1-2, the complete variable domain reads DAGVTQSPTHLIKTRGQQVTLRCSPISGHKSVSWYQQVLGQGPQFIFQYYEKEERGRGNFPDRFSARQFPNYSSELNVNALLLGDSALYLCASSQGTLDYGYTFGSGTRLTVV.

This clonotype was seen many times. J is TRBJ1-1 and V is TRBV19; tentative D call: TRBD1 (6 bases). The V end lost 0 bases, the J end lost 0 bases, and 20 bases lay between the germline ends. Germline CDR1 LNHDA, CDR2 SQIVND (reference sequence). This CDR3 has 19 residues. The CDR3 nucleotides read TGTGCCAGTAGTATAGAGACGGGACAAATTATGTTCTTGAACACTGAAGCTTTCTTT. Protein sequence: CASSIETGQIMFLNTEAFF.

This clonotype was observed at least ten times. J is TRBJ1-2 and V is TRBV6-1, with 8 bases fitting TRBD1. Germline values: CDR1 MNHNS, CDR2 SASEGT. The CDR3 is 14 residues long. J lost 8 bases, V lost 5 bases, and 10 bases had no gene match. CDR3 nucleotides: TGTGCCAGCAGTTTGGACAGGGCTACAGGCGGCTACACCTTC. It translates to CASSLDRATGGYTF.

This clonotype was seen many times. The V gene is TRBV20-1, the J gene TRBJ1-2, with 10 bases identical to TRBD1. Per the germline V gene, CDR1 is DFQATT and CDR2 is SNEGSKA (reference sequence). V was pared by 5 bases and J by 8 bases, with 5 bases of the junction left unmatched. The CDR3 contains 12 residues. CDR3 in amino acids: CSASTGGLGYTF. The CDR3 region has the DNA TGCAGTGCTTCGACAGGGGGCTTAGGCTACACCTTC.

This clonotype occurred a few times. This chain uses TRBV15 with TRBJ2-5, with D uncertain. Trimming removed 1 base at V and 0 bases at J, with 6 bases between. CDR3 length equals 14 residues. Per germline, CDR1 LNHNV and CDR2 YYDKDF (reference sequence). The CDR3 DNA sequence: TGTGCCACCAGCAGAGTAAGGGACCAAGAGACCCAGTACTTC. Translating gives CATSRVRDQETQYF.

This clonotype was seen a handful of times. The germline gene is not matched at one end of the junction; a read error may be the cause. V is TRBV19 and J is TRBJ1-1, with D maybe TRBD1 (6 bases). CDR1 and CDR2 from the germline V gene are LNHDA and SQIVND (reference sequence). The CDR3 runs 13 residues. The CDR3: CANSIGGNTEAFF. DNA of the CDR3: TGTGCCAATAGTATAGGGGGTAACACTGAAGCTTTCTTT.

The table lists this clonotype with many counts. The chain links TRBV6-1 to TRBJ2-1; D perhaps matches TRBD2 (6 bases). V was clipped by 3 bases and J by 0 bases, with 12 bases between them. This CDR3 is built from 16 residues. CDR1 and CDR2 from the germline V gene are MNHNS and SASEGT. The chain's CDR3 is CASSDASVSSYNEQFF. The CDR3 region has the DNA TGTGCCAGCAGTGATGCTAGCGTCAGCTCCTACAATGAGCAGTTCTTC.

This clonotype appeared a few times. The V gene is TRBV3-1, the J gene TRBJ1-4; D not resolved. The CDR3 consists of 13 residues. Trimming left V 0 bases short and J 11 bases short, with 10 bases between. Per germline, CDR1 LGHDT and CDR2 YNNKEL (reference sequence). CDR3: CASSQENMEKLFF. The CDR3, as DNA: TGTGCCAGCAGCCAAGAAAACATGGAGAAACTGTTTTTT.

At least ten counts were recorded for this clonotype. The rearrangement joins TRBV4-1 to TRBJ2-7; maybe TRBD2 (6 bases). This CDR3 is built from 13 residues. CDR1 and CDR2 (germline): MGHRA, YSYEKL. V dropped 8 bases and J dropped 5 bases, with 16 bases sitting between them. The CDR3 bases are TGCGCCAGCGGAACCGGGACTGGCGACGAGCAGTACTTC. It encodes CASGTGTGDEQYF.

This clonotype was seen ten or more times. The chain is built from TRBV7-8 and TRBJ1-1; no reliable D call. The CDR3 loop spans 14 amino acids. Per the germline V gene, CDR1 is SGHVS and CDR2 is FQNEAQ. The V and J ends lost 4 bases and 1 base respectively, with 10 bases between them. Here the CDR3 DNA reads TGTGCCAGCAGCTGGAGGAGTCAGAACACTGAAGCTTTCTTT. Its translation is CASSWRSQNTEAFF.

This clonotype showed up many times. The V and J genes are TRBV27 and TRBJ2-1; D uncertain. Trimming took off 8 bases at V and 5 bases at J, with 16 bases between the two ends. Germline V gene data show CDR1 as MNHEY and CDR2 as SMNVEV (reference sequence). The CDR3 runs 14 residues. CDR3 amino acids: CASCNLPFDNEQFF. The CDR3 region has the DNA TGTGCCAGCTGTAACCTACCCTTCGACAATGAGCAGTTCTTC.

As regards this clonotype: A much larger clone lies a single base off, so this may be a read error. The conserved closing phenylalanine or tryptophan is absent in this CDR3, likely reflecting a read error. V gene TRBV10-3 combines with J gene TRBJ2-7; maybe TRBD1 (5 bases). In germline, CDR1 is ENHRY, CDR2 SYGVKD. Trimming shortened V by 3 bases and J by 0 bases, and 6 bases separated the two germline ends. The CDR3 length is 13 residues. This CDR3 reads CAISEQDSYEQYL. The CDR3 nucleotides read TGTGCCATCAGTGAACAGGACTCCTACGAGCAGTACCTC.

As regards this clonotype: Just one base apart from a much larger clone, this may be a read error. The CDR3 DNA sequence: TGTGCCAGCAGCCCACCACAGGGAGGAGCTTTCTTT. This sequence encodes CASSPPQGGAFF. The J gene is TRBJ1-1, the V gene TRBV3-1; D possibly corresponds to TRBD1 (6 bases). CDR3 size: 12 residues. Trimming left V 4 bases short and J 10 bases short, with 13 bases between. Germline-derived CDR1 and CDR2 are LGHDT and YNNKEL (reference sequence).

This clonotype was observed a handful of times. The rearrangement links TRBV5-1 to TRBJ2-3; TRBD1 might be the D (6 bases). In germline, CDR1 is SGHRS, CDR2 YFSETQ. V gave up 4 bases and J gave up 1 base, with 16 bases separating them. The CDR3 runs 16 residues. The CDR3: CASSPQGLGGTDTQYF. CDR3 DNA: TGCGCCAGCAGCCCACAGGGTCTGGGGGGCACAGATACGCAGTATTTT. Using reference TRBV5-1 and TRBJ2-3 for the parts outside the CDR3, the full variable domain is KAGVTQTPRYLIKTRGQQVTLSCSPISGHRSVSWYQQTPGQGLQFLFEYFSETQRNKGNFPGRFSGRQFSNSRSEMNVSTLELGDSALYLCASSPQGLGGTDTQYFGPGTRLTVL.

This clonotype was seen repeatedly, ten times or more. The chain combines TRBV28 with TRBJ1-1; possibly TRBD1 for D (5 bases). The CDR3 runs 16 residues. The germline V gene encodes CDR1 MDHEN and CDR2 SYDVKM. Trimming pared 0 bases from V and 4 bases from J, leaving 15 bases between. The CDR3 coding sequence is TGTGCCAGCAGTTTATGGGAGGGGAATGGTGGCACTGAAGCTTTCTTT. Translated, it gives CASSLWEGNGGTEAFF.

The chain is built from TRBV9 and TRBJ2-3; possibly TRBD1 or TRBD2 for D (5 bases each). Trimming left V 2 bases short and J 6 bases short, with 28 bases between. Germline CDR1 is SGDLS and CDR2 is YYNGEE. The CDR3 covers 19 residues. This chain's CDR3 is CASSVPPIPGPRGNDTQYF. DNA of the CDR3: TGTGCCAGCAGCGTCCCACCAATCCCGGGACCAAGGGGAAATGATACGCAGTATTTT.